These 10 T cell receptor beta chains were sequenced from one sample in a study of blood T cell repertoires in COVID-19. Generated by immunoSEQ multiplex PCR, the TCRdb table keeps only in-frame clones and is missing some. The sample consists of approximately 210,000 clones, 75% to 85% of them appearing once. The sequenced sample was PBMCs or T cells enriched from blood (not recorded which). All receptors come from a man younger than 40 with acute COVID-19.

The chain recombines TRBV9 with TRBJ2-3; D remains ambiguous. The length of the CDR3 is 14 residues. The germline V and J ends were trimmed by 0 bases and 7 bases, with 12 bases remaining between them. CDR1 SGDLS and CDR2 YYNGEE come from the germline V gene. The CDR3 protein is CASSVDLSHHTQYF. DNA for the CDR3: TGTGCCAGCAGCGTAGATTTGTCACATCATACGCAGTATTTT.

This clone was seen a single time. The chain uses TRBV28 and TRBJ1-1, with a weak D call TRBD1 (5 bases). Germline V CDR1 and CDR2: MDHEN, SYDVKM. The CDR3 covers 13 residues. Trimming took off 6 bases at V and 5 bases at J, with 13 bases between the two ends. CDR3 protein: CASRPGGETEAFF. Written as DNA, the CDR3 is TGTGCCAGCAGACCCGGGGGTGAAACTGAAGCTTTCTTT.

V is TRBV6-1 and J is TRBJ2-5; a weak D match, TRBD1 (5 bases). The V end lost 2 bases, the J end lost 1 base, and 8 bases lay between the germline ends. The germline V gene has CDR1 MNHNS and CDR2 SASEGT. The CDR3 is made up of 14 amino acids. CDR3 residues: CASSERTLQETQYF. The CDR3 DNA reads TGTGCCAGCAGTGAACGGACACTCCAAGAGACCCAGTACTTC.

The rearrangement uses TRBV3-1 (or the pseudogene TRBV3-2) and TRBJ1-6; D uncertain. CDR3 length equals 15 residues. The V end lost 0 bases, the J end lost 0 bases, and 3 bases lay between the germline ends. Germline assignment: CDR1 LGHDT and CDR2 YNNKEL (reference sequence). CDR3 sequence reads: CASSQDRSYNSPLHF. The CDR3 DNA sequence: TGTGCCAGCAGCCAAGATCGCTCCTATAATTCACCCCTCCACTTT.

V gene TRBV5-5 combines with J gene TRBJ1-4; TRBD1 might be the D (6 bases). CDR3 length equals 15 residues. CDR1 is SGHKS, CDR2 YYEKEE, per germline (reference sequence). Deletions cut 0 bases from V and 4 bases from J, with 10 bases between. CDR3 residues: CASSLDGQLNEKLFF. The CDR3 DNA is TGTGCCAGCAGCTTGGACGGACAGCTTAATGAAAAACTGTTTTTT.

This chain joins TRBV10-3 and TRBJ1-5, with 10 bases lining up with TRBD1. Trimming cost V 10 bases and J 3 bases; bases outside gene matches: 6. CDR3 length: 14 amino acids. CDR1 and CDR2 from the germline V gene are ENHRY and SYGVKD. The CDR3 reads CATAGTGDNQPQHF. DNA for the CDR3: TGTGCCACCGCAGGGACAGGGGACAATCAGCCCCAGCATTTT.

On this clone itself: The sample has other DNA sequences that encode this CDR3 too. V gene TRBV9 combines with J gene TRBJ2-3; 8 bases line up with TRBD2. This CDR3 is 15 amino acids long. Germline V gives CDR1 SGDLS, CDR2 YYNGEE. The trim removed 2 bases at V and 1 base at J, leaving 3 bases unmatched. CDR3 loop: CASSVGSGGTDTQYF. CDR3 in DNA: TGTGCCAGCAGCGTGGGTAGCGGGGGCACAGATACGCAGTATTTT.

The rearrangement joins TRBV10-3 to TRBJ1-2; D is unresolved. CDR3 size: 15 residues. Germline V gene lookup returns CDR1 ENHRY and CDR2 SYGVKD. Trimming left V 3 bases short and J 6 bases short, with 17 bases between. In DNA, the CDR3 is TGTGCCATCAGTGATAGTGGCGGAAGCTCCCATGGCTACACCTTC. Residues: CAISDSGGSSHGYTF.

The chain has TRBV19 and TRBJ2-1, with 7 bases that match TRBD1. CDR3 size: 13 residues. V was clipped by 6 bases and J by 9 bases; unmatched bases: 8. Germline-derived CDR1 and CDR2 are LNHDA and SQIVND (reference sequence). The CDR3 is CASSRTGEGEQFF. The CDR3 bases are TGTGCCAGTAGCAGAACAGGGGAAGGTGAGCAGTTCTTC.

The CDR3 is CATSWQTGFYEQYF. CDR3 DNA sequence: TGTGCCACCAGCTGGCAGACAGGTTTCTACGAGCAGTACTTC. J is TRBJ2-7 and V is TRBV15; possibly TRBD1 for D (6 bases). The CDR3 runs 14 residues. The germline gives CDR1 LNHNV, CDR2 YYDKDF (reference sequence). With 5 bases removed from V and 3 bases from J, the gap between germline ends came to 14 bases.